This T cell receptor beta chain comes out of a study of T cells expressing NK-cell markers. Whole-study results and caveats: The CD3+CD56-NKG2C+ fraction was also led by these clonotypes in a few donors. In about six donors, dominant CD3+CD56+NKG2C+ clones formed 1.0-7.0% of CD8+ cells. It was still unclear whether expanded NKG2C+ T cell clones were HCMV specific.

TCR beta cDNA was generated via 5'RACE template switching incorporating UMIs. TCRdb re-called the 5' RACE reads, yielding one record per CDR3 amino acid sequence without DNA. The listing contains some 140,000 distinct CDR3 sequences. About this clonotype itself: Its antigen remains unknown.

Sequenced material: blood T cells: a sorted CD56 or NKG2C T cell subset, CD4+ or CD8+ T cells, or bulk PBMC T cells (not recorded which). This TCR was recovered from a woman aged 50 to 60 in good health.

CDR3 loop: CASSLGQGGGQPQHF. This chain links TRBV7-9 with TRBJ1-5; TCRdb picks TRBD1, but there is no DNA to check that call. Germline CDR1 is SEHNR and CDR2 is FQNEAQ (reference sequence). The CDR3 loop spans 15 amino acids. Using reference TRBV7-9 and TRBJ1-5 for the parts outside the CDR3, the full variable domain is DTGVSQNPRHKITKRGQNVTFRCDPISEHNRLYWYRQTLGQGPEFLTYFQNEAQLEKSRLLSDRFSAERPKGSFSTLEIQRTEQGDSAMYLCASSLGQGGGQPQHFGDGTRLSIL.